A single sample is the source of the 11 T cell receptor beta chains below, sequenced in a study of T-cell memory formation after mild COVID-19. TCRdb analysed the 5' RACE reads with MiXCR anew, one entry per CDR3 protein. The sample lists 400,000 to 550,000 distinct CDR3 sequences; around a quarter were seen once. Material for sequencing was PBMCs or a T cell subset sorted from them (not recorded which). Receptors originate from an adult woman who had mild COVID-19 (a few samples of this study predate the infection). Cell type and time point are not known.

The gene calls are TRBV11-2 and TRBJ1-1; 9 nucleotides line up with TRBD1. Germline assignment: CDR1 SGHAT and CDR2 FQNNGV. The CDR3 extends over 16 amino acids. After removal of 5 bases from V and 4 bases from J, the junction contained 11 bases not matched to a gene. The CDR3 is CASSPGTGHGVTEAFF. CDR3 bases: TGTGCCAGCAGCCCAGGGACAGGGCATGGGGTCACTGAAGCTTTCTTT.

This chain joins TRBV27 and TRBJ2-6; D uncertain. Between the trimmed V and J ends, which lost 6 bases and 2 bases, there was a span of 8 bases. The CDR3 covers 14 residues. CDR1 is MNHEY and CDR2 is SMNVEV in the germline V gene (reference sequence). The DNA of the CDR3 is TGTGCCAGCAGGCCCCTGACTGGGGCCAACGTCCTGACTTTC. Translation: CASRPLTGANVLTF.

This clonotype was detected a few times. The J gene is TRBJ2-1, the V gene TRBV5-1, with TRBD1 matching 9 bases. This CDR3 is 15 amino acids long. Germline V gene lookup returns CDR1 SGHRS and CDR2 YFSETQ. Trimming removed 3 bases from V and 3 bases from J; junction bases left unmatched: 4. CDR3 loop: CASSSGTGYYNEQFF. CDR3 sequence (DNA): TGCGCCAGCAGCTCCGGGACAGGGTACTACAATGAGCAGTTCTTC.

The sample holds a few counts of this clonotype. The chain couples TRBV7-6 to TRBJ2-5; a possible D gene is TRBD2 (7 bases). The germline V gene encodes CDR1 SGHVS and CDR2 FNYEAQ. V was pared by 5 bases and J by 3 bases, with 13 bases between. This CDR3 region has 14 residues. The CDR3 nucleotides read TGTGCCAGCAGCCGAAGCGGGACAAAAGAGACCCAGTACTTC. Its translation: CASSRSGTKETQYF. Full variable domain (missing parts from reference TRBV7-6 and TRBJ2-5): GAGVSQSPRYKVTKRGQDVALRCDPISGHVSLYWYRQALGQGPEFLTYFNYEAQQDKSGLPNDRFSAERPEGSISTLTIQRTEQRDSAMYRCASSRSGTKETQYFGPGTRLLVL.

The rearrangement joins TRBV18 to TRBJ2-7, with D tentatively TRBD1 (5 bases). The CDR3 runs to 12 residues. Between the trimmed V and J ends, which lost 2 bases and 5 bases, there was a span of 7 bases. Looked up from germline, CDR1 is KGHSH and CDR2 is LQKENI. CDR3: CASSPTRDEQYF. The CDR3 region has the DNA TGTGCCAGCTCACCAACCAGGGACGAGCAGTACTTC.

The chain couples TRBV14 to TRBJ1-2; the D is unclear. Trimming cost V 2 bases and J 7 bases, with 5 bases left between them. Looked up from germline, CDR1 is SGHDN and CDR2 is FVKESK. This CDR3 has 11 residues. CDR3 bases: TGTGCCAGCAGCCAATGGTCTGGCTACACCTTC. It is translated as CASSQWSGYTF.

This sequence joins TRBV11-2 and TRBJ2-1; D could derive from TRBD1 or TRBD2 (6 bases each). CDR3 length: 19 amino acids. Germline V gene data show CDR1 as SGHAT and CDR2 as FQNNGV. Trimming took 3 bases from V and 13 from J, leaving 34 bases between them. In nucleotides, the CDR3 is TGTGCCAGCAGCTTGGACCTGGGGGGACAATCCCGTATCAATGAACGACAGTTCTTC. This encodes CASSLDLGGQSRINERQFF. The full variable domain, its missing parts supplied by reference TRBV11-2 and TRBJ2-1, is EAGVAQSPRYKIIEKRQSVAFWCNPISGHATLYWYQQILGQGPKLLIQFQNNGVVDDSQLPKDRFSAERLKGVDSTLKIQPAKLEDSAVYLCASSLDLGGQSRINERQFFGPGTRLTVL.

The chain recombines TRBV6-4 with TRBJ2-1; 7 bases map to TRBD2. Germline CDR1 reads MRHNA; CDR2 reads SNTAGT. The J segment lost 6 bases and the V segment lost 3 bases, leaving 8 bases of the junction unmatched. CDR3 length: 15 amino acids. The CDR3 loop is CASSDWGGKVNEQFF. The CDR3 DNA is TGTGCCAGCAGTGATTGGGGGGGGAAGGTCAATGAGCAGTTCTTC.

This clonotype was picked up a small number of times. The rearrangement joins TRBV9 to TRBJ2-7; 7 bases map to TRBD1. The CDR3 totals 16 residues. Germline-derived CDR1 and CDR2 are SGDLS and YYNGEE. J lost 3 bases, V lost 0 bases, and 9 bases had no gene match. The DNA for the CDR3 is TGTGCCAGCAGCGTAGGAGGGGACAGAGAGTTCTACGAGCAGTACTTC. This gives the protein CASSVGGDREFYEQYF. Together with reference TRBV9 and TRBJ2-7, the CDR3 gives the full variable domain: DSGVTQTPKHLITATGQRVTLRCSPRSGDLSVYWYQQSLDQGLQFLIQYYNGEERAKGNILERFSAQQFPDLHSELNLSSLELGDSALYFCASSVGGDREFYEQYFGPGTRLTVT.

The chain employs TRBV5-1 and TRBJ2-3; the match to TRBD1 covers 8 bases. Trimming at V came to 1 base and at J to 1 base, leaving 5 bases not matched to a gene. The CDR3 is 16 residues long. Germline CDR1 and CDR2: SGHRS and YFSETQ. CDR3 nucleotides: TGCGCCAGCAGCTTGTCCCTGACAGGGGGCACAGATACGCAGTATTTT. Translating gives CASSLSLTGGTDTQYF.

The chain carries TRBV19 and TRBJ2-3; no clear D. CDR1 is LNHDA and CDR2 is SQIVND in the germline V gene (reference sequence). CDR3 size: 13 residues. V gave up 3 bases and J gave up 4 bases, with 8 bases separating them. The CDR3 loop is CASSIRSPDTQYF. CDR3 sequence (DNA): TGTGCCAGTAGTATTCGCTCGCCAGATACGCAGTATTTT.